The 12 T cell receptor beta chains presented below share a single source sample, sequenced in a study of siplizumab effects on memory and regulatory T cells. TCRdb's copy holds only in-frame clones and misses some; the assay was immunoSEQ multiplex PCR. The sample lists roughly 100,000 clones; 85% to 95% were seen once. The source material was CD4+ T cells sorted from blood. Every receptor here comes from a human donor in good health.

CDR3 coding DNA: TGTGCCAGCAGCTTAGTCAGCGGGAGATCGAAATACGAGCAGTACTTC. Amino acids: CASSLVSGRSKYEQYF. The J gene is TRBJ2-7, the V gene TRBV7-8; 8 bases are shared with TRBD2. The CDR3 has 16 amino acids. Germline CDR1 SGHVS, CDR2 FQNEAQ. Trimming at V came to 1 base and at J to 4 bases, leaving 9 bases not matched to a gene.

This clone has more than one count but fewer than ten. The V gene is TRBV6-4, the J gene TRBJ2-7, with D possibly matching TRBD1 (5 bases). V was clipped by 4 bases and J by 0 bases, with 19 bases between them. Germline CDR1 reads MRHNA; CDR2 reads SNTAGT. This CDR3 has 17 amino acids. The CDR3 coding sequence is TGTGCCAGCAGTGCCCCGTGCCTAGACAGTAGCTCCTACGAGCAGTACTTC. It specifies CASSAPCLDSSSYEQYF.

CDR3 amino acids: CAFARDRPFGYTF. DNA for the CDR3: TGTGCCTTTGCCCGGGACAGGCCCTTTGGCTACACCTTC. The rearrangement joins TRBV30 to TRBJ1-2; 8 positions match TRBD1. V lost 7 bases, J lost 7 bases, and 11 bases stayed unmatched. CDR1 and CDR2 from the germline V gene are GTSNPN and SVGIG (reference sequence). CDR3 size: 13 residues.

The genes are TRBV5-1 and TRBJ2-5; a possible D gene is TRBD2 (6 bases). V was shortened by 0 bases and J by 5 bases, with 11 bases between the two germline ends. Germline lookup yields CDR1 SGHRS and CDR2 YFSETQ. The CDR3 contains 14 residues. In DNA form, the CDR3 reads TGCGCCAGCAGCTTGGGTACTAGCCGGGAGACCCAGTACTTC. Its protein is CASSLGTSRETQYF.

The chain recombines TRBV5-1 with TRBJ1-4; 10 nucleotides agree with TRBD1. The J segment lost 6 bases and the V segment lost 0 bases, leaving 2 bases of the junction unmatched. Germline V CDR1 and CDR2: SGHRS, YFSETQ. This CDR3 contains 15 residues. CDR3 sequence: CASSLAGQGYEKLFF. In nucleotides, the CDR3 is TGCGCCAGCAGCTTGGCGGGACAGGGGTATGAAAAACTGTTTTTT.

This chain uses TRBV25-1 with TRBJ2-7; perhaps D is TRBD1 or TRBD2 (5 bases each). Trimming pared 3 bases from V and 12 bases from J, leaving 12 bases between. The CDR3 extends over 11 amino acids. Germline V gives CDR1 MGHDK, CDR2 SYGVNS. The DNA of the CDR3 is TGTGCCAGCAGTGATTATCAGGGACGGTACTTC. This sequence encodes CASSDYQGRYF.

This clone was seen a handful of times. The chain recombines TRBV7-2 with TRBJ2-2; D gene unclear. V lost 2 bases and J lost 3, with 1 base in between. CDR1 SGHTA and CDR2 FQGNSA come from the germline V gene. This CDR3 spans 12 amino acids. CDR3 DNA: TGTGCCAGCAGCTTATACACCGGGGAGCTGTTTTTT. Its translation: CASSLYTGELFF.

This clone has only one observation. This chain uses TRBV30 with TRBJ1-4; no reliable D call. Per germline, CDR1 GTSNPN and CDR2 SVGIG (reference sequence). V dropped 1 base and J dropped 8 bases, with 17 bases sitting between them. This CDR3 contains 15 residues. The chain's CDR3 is CAWSGQASSGEKLFF. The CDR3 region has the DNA TGTGCCTGGAGTGGTCAGGCCTCTTCTGGGGAAAAACTGTTTTTT.

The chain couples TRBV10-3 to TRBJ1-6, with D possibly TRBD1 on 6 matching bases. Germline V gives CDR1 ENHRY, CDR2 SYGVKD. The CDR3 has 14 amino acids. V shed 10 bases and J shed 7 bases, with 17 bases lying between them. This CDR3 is CATLRDMGNSPLHF. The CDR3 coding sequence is TGTGCCACGCTTAGGGACATGGGGAATTCACCCCTCCACTTT.

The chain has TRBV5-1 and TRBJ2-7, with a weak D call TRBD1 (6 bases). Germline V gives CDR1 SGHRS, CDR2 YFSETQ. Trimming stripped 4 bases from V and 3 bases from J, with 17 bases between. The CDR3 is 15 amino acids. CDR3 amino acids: CASSPIPGADYEQYF. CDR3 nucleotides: TGCGCCAGCAGCCCAATCCCAGGGGCCGACTACGAGCAGTACTTC.

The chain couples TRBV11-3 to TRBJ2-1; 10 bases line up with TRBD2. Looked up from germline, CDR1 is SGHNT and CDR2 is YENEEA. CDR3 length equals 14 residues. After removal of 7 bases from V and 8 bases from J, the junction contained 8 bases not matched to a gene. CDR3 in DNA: TGTGCCAGCACCCAGGGGCTAGCGGGAGATGAGCAGTTCTTC. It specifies CASTQGLAGDEQFF.

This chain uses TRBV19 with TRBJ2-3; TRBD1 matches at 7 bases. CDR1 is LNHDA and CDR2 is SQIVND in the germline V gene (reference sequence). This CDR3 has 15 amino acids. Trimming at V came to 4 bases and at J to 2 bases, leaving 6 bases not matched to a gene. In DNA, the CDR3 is TGTGCCAGTAGTAGTGAACAGGGGTTCACAGATACGCAGTATTTT. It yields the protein CASSSEQGFTDTQYF.